These T cell receptor beta chains were read from a single sample in a study of response to subunit inactivated influenza vaccine. One entry per CDR3 protein, called by TCRdb with MiXCR from the RT-PCR reads. The sample carries under 200,000 distinct CDR3 sequences, approximately 12% recorded once. This sample was shared with a second study, whose subject was T cells expressing NK-cell markers.

Sequencing was performed on CD8+ T cells sorted from PBMCs, taken approximately 12 days after vaccination. These receptor sequences come from a man between 45 and 60 years old who received an inactivated influenza vaccine. Each CDR3 is given with its conserved first and last residue. A D gene is named only where the DNA matches it firmly. Clone size, where shown, is once, few, many, or a class for clones that have expanded.

abundance: -
j_gene: TRBJ1-3
d_gene: TRBD1
v_gene: TRBV10-3
CDR3aa: CAISDDDRAGNTIYF
CDR3nt: TGTGCCATCAGTGACGACGACAGGGCTGGAAACACCATATATTTT

abundance: -
j_gene: TRBJ2-2
d_gene: TRBD1
v_gene: TRBV6-2/TRBV6-3
CDR3aa: CATSQDRGLYGELFF
CDR3nt: TGTGCCACCAGCCAGGACAGGGGTCTTTACGGGGAGCTGTTTTTT

abundance: few
j_gene: TRBJ2-2
d_gene: TRBD2
v_gene: TRBV6-2/TRBV6-3
CDR3aa: CASSFQSSGGPTGELFF
CDR3nt: TGTGCCAGCAGTTTTCAATCTAGCGGGGGGCCCACCGGGGAGCTGTTTTTT

abundance: few
j_gene: TRBJ2-1
d_gene: -
v_gene: TRBV28
CDR3aa: CASSLANYNEQFF
CDR3nt: TGTGCCAGCAGTTTGGCTAACTACAATGAGCAGTTCTTC

abundance: -
j_gene: TRBJ2-1
d_gene: TRBD2
v_gene: TRBV19
CDR3aa: CASSTETSGRATEQFF
CDR3nt: TGTGCCAGTAGTACCGAGACTAGCGGGAGGGCGACTGAGCAGTTCTTC

abundance: few
j_gene: TRBJ1-2
d_gene: -
v_gene: TRBV7-9
CDR3aa: CASSLIKDGYTF
CDR3nt: TGTGCCAGCAGCTTAATTAAGGATGGCTACACCTTC

abundance: few
j_gene: TRBJ2-1
d_gene: -
v_gene: TRBV4-2
CDR3aa: CASSLGDEQFF
CDR3nt: TGTGCCAGCAGCCTCGGGGATGAGCAGTTCTTC

abundance: -
j_gene: TRBJ2-7
d_gene: -
v_gene: TRBV11-2
CDR3aa: CASSLQLVLGAGTAYEQYF
CDR3nt: TGTGCCAGCAGCTTACAATTGGTCCTGGGGGCGGGAACAGCCTACGAGCAGTACTTC

abundance: -
j_gene: TRBJ2-5
d_gene: -
v_gene: TRBV6-5
CDR3aa: CASSLGSAGRETQYF
CDR3nt: TGTGCCAGCAGTTTGGGTAGCGCAGGAAGGGAGACCCAGTACTTC

abundance: few
j_gene: TRBJ2-5
d_gene: TRBD2
v_gene: TRBV4-2
CDR3aa: CASGLTSGQETQYF
CDR3nt: TGTGCCAGCGGCCTGACTAGCGGTCAAGAGACCCAGTACTTC